This T cell receptor beta chain was retrieved from a study of identical twins. Whole-study results and caveats: In drawing conclusions, the study used cross-sectional statistical analysis and did not follow the same donors.

About this clonotype itself: The antigen is not known.

With template switching, a universal primer site was added, and the cDNA carried unique molecular identifiers. TCRdb fed the 5' RACE reads into MiXCR, producing one record per CDR3 protein. Among more than 400,000 distinct CDR3 sequences listed, over 12% were seen once. V gave up 6 bases and J gave up 3 bases, with 11 bases separating them. CDR1 is DFQATT and CDR2 is SNEGSKA in the germline V gene (reference sequence). The CDR3 has 12 amino acids. This same sample was also part of a study on yellow fever vaccine responses in identical twins. Turning to that study: Reported findings indicate that twins' vaccine T cell responses seemed partially convergent, partially personalized.

Sequences were obtained from CD4+ T cells sorted from blood. The chain recombines TRBV20-1 with TRBJ2-5; D is unclear. The sequence was obtained from a woman younger than 30 in good health. Here the CDR3 reads CSAAGSKETQYF. CDR3 nucleotides: TGCAGTGCCGCTGGATCCAAAGAGACCCAGTACTTC.